These T cell receptor beta chains were read from a single sample in a study of TIL therapy for anti-PD-1-resistant metastatic lung cancer. TCRdb's copy holds only in-frame clones and misses some; the assay was immunoSEQ multiplex PCR. The sample carries tens of thousands of clones, about two thirds recorded once. Sequences were derived from tumor tissue, sampled at baseline. The source is a person between 30 and 79 years old with non-small cell lung cancer. Each CDR3 is given with its conserved first and last residue. The D gene is left open where the match is weak. Some rows mark clone size as missing; the rest say once, few, many or name a class of expanded clone.

TRBJ2-5	-	-	TRBV7-8	CASSLAGTDQETQYF	TGTGCCAGCAGCTTAGCTGGCACGGACCAAGAGACCCAGTACTTC
TRBJ2-1	-	once	TRBV20-1	CSARDRDEQFF	TGCAGTGCTAGAGACCGGGATGAGCAGTTCTTC
TRBJ1-1	-	-	TRBV2	CASSEIYSVVSTEAFF	TGTGCCAGCAGTGAAATTTATTCGGTAGTCAGCACTGAAGCTTTCTTT
TRBJ1-5	TRBD1	-	TRBV5-4	CASSPTGASNQPQHF	TGTGCCAGCAGCCCGACAGGGGCAAGCAATCAGCCCCAGCATTTT
TRBJ2-2	-	-	TRBV5-4	CASSFDYTNTGELFF	TGTGCCAGCAGCTTTGACTACACGAACACCGGGGAGCTGTTTTTT
TRBJ1-1	-	-	TRBV14	CASSPSMNTEAFF	TGTGCCAGCAGCCCGAGTATGAACACTGAAGCTTTCTTT
TRBJ2-7	TRBD2	-	TRBV6-6	CASMDAGGSYEQYF	TGTGCCAGCATGGACGCGGGGGGCTCCTACGAGCAGTACTTC
TRBJ2-7	TRBD1	-	TRBV19	CASSITGGTNNEQYF	TGTGCCAGTAGTATAACAGGGGGCACGAACAACGAGCAGTACTTC
TRBJ1-4	-	-	TRBV18	CASSRRERTNEKLFF	TGTGCCAGCTCACGAAGAGAGAGAACTAATGAAAAACTGTTTTTT
TRBJ2-5	-	-	TRBV4-3	CASSHGGGTQETQYF	TGCGCCAGCAGCCACGGGGGAGGCACCCAAGAGACCCAGTACTTC
TRBJ1-5	TRBD1	-	TRBV6-5	CASSRQGNQPQHF	TGTGCCAGCAGTCGACAGGGGAATCAGCCCCAGCATTTT
TRBJ1-6	-	-	TRBV5-1	CASSLTGPQSPLHF	TGCGCCAGCAGCTTGACAGGCCCCCAATCACCCCTCCACTTT
TRBJ1-6	-	-	TRBV2	CASSLLGGDSPLHF	TGTGCCAGCAGCTTGCTAGGGGGGGATTCACCCCTCCACTTT
TRBJ2-7	-	-	TRBV5-1	CASSLAPVGEQYF	TGCGCCAGCAGCTTGGCCCCCGTGGGTGAGCAGTACTTC
TRBJ1-2	-	once	TRBV7-6	CASSSGGTPYGYTF	TGTGCCAGCAGCTCCGGCGGGACACCATATGGCTACACCTTC
TRBJ1-5	-	once	TRBV6-5	CASSYGSGGQPQHF	TGTGCCAGCAGTTACGGTTCCGGGGGTCAGCCCCAGCATTTT
TRBJ2-1	-	-	TRBV28	CASFPGYPRHEQFF	TGTGCCAGCTTCCCGGGATATCCCAGACATGAGCAGTTCTTC
TRBJ2-7	TRBD1	few	TRBV19	CASTPRTGSGVEQYF	TGTGCCAGTACCCCACGGACAGGGTCAGGGGTCGAGCAGTACTTC
TRBJ2-5	-	-	TRBV28	CATRSRGVKTQYF	TGTGCCACTCGAAGCAGGGGGGTCAAGACCCAGTACTTC
TRBJ2-3	-	-	TRBV6-1	CASSPVTDTQYF	TGTGCCAGCAGCCCCGTCACAGATACGCAGTATTTT
TRBJ2-4	-	-	TRBV28	CASSDTLAKNIQYF	TGTGCCAGCAGTGACACCTTAGCCAAAAACATTCAGTACTTC
TRBJ2-3	TRBD2	-	TRBV29-1	CSVGGERGITDTQYF	TGCAGCGTGGGGGGTGAGCGGGGAATCACAGATACGCAGTATTTT
TRBJ1-2	-	few	TRBV6-5	CASSRGRDYGYTF	TGTGCCAGCAGTAGGGGCAGGGACTATGGCTACACCTTC
TRBJ1-5	TRBD1	-	TRBV15	CATGGQDNQPQHF	TGTGCCACCGGAGGACAGGACAATCAGCCCCAGCATTTT
TRBJ1-2	-	-	TRBV9	CASSLPDSRRYTF	TGTGCCAGCAGCCTCCCGGACAGTAGACGCTACACCTTC
TRBJ2-5	-	-	TRBV19	CASRELAQETQYF	TGTGCCAGTAGGGAACTAGCTCAAGAGACCCAGTACTTC
TRBJ2-2	TRBD2	once	TRBV11-3	CASSFSSGGATTGELFF	TGTGCCAGCAGCTTTAGTAGCGGGGGGGCCACCACCGGGGAGCTGTTTTTT
TRBJ2-3	-	few	TRBV7-6	CASSTPGGLKQADTQYF	TGTGCCAGCTCCACCCCAGGGGGACTCAAGCAAGCAGATACGCAGTATTTT
TRBJ2-7	TRBD2	once	TRBV11-2	CASSLSSGEQYF	TGTGCCAGCAGCTTGTCTAGCGGCGAGCAGTACTTC
TRBJ1-3	-	-	TRBV6-5	CASSYSRPSSGNTIYF	TGTGCCAGCAGTTACTCAAGGCCATCTTCTGGAAACACCATATATTTT
TRBJ2-7	-	-	TRBV6-1	CASRTGLYYEQYF	TGTGCCAGCAGAACAGGGTTATACTACGAGCAGTACTTC
TRBJ2-5	TRBD1	-	TRBV5-6	CASSFWGTGVETQYF	TGTGCCAGCAGCTTTTGGGGGACAGGGGTAGAGACCCAGTACTTC
TRBJ2-5	-	-	TRBV7-9	CASSLGGYQETQYF	TGTGCCAGCAGCTTAGGCGGGTACCAAGAGACCCAGTACTTC
TRBJ2-5	TRBD1	-	TRBV7-9	CASSFPGQGAPYQETQYF	TGTGCCAGCAGCTTCCCGGGACAGGGGGCTCCATACCAAGAGACCCAGTACTTC
TRBJ1-5	TRBD1	-	TRBV19	CASSPRTGGVSNQPQHF	TGTGCCAGTAGTCCCCGGACAGGGGGCGTTAGCAATCAGCCCCAGCATTTT
TRBJ2-7	-	few	TRBV19	CASSQDRSYEQYF	TGTGCCAGTAGCCAGGACCGCTCCTACGAGCAGTACTTC
TRBJ2-2	-	-	TRBV19	CASSPHAARATGELFF	TGTGCCAGTAGTCCCCACGCCGCCAGGGCGACCGGGGAGCTGTTTTTT
TRBJ1-3	-	-	TRBV6-5	CASRRDRSSGNTIYF	TGTGCCAGCAGAAGGGACCGGAGCTCTGGAAACACCATATATTTT
TRBJ2-7	TRBD2	-	TRBV19	CASNAYGTSGGSYEQYF	TGTGCCAGTAATGCCTACGGGACTAGCGGGGGTTCCTACGAGCAGTACTTC
TRBJ1-5	-	-	TRBV5-4	CASSNDRSGPQHF	TGTGCCAGCAGCAATGACCGGTCGGGGCCCCAGCATTTT
TRBJ2-5	-	once	TRBV6-5	CASSKGGIQETQYF	TGTGCCAGCTCCAAGGGGGGAATCCAAGAGACCCAGTACTTC
TRBJ2-7	-	-	TRBV2	CASRPPSYEQYF	TGTGCCAGCAGGCCCCCCTCCTACGAGCAGTACTTC
TRBJ2-7	-	many	TRBV2	CASSPDLGSVYEQYF	TGTGCCAGCAGTCCGGACCTGGGGTCAGTGTACGAGCAGTACTTC
TRBJ2-3	-	-	TRBV2	CASSDATDSRYF	TGTGCCAGCAGTGACGCTACGGACAGCCGGTATTTT
TRBJ1-5	-	-	TRBV7-2	CASSRPGGNQPQHF	TGTGCCAGCAGCCGACCAGGGGGCAATCAGCCCCAGCATTTT
TRBJ2-7	TRBD1	-	TRBV25-1	CASSGRGDRYYEQYF	TGTGCCAGCAGTGGCCGAGGGGACAGATACTACGAGCAGTACTTC
TRBJ2-3	-	-	TRBV10-1	CASSVGRDTQYF	TGCGCCAGCAGTGTAGGGAGAGATACGCAGTATTTT
TRBJ2-7	-	-	TRBV5-1	CASSFGGEQYF	TGCGCCAGCAGCTTCGGGGGCGAGCAGTACTTC
TRBJ2-1	TRBD2	-	TRBV4-3	CASSQDLAGGRNEQFF	TGCGCCAGCAGCCAAGATTTGGCGGGAGGGCGGAATGAGCAGTTCTTC
TRBJ2-3	-	-	TRBV21-1	CASSKLGGTDTQYF	TGTGCCAGCAGCAAACTGGGCGGCACAGATACGCAGTATTTT
TRBJ2-7	-	-	TRBV27	CASSFAPSYEQYF	TGTGCCAGCAGTTTCGCACCCTCCTACGAGCAGTACTTC
TRBJ2-7	TRBD1	few	TRBV4-1	CASSLPDRVHEQYF	TGCGCCAGCAGCCTCCCGGACAGGGTCCACGAGCAGTACTTC
TRBJ1-2	TRBD1	-	TRBV4-3	CASEGGARGYTF	TGCGCCAGCGAAGGGGGCGCGAGAGGCTACACCTTC